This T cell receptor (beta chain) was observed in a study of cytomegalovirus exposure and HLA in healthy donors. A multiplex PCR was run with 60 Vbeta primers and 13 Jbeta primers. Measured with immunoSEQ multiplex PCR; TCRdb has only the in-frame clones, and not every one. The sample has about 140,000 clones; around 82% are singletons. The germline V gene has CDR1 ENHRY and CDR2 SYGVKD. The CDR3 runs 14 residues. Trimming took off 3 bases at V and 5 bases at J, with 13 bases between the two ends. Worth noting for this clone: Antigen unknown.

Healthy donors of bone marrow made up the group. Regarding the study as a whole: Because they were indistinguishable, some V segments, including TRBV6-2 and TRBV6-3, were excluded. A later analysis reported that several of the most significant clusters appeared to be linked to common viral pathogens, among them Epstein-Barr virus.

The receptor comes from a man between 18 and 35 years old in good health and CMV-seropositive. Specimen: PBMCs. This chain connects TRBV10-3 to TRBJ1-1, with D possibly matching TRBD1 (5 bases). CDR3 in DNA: TGTGCCATCAGTGACCGCGGACATTTAACTGAAGCTTTCTTT. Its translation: CAISDRGHLTEAFF.